These 17 T cell receptor beta chains were all obtained from the same sample, sequenced in a study of tumor-infiltrating lymphocytes in primary liver carcinoma. Total RNA and DNA came together from about 19-30 mg of bulk tissue without cell sorting. The investigators made TCR beta cDNA from approximately 510 ng total RNA, using a constant-region primer. Three nested multiplex PCR rounds, a slightly modified ARM-PCR method, built the TCR beta libraries. The first two PCR rounds, around 10 cycles each, used TRBV1-TRBV30 forward primers and a C-beta reverse primer. TCRdb fed the multiplex PCR reads into MiXCR, producing one record per CDR3 protein. The sample has some 120,000 distinct CDR3 sequences, 65% seen once. Sequencing was carried out using liver tumor tissue from sampling region 1. This sample's subset: tumor region T1, superior pole. These receptors all come from a woman in her fifties or sixties with primary liver carcinoma and hepatitis B virus infection.

This clonotype appeared a single time. The CDR3 DNA follows: TGTGCCAGCAGCCAAGTCTGGCGGGAGGTCCATGAGACCCAGTACTTC. It yields the protein CASSQVWREVHETQYF. The chain uses TRBV4-2 and TRBJ2-5, with 8 nucleotides matching TRBD2. The CDR3 is 16 residues long. Germline CDR1 reads LGHNA; CDR2 reads YNFKEQ. The V segment lost 1 base and the J segment 5 bases; nucleotides outside the gene matches: 9.

Of note for this clonotype: This may stem from a read error, because a much larger clone lies one nucleotide away. The chain combines TRBV10-3 with TRBJ1-1, with D unresolved. The CDR3 loop spans 13 amino acids. Germline loops: CDR1 ENHRY, CDR2 SYGVKD. V was pared by 0 bases and J by 8 bases, with 10 bases between. CDR3: CAISESVTVEAFF. Written as DNA, the CDR3 is TGTGCCATCAGTGAGTCGGTGACGGTCGAAGCTTTCTTT.

Note on this clonotype: At one end, the junction sequence differs from germline, possibly due to a read error. This chain joins TRBV11-3 and TRBJ2-7; 7 nucleotides line up with TRBD2. Germline loops: CDR1 SGHNT, CDR2 YENEEA. This CDR3 is built from 15 residues. The CDR3 spells CASSLDRASGYEQRF. The CDR3 nucleotides are TGTGCCAGCAGCTTAGATCGGGCTAGCGGCTACGAGCAACGCTTC. The variable domain in full, completed from reference TRBV11-3 and TRBJ2-7, reads EAGVVQSPRYKIIEKKQPVAFWCNPISGHNTLYWYLQNLGQGPELLIRYENEEAVDDSQLPKDRFSAERLKGVDSTLKIQPAELGDSAVYLCASSLDRASGYEQRFGPGTRLTVT.

This chain links TRBV10-3 with TRBJ2-7; D remains ambiguous. The V and J ends lost 7 bases and 5 bases respectively, with 9 bases between them. The CDR3 totals 11 residues. Germline V gene data show CDR1 as ENHRY and CDR2 as SYGVKD. CDR3 in DNA: TGTGCCATCACGTCGGGCCACGAGCAGTACTTC. Its translation is CAITSGHEQYF.

This clonotype was recorded a few times. Being one base from a much bigger clone, this may be a read error. CDR3 in DNA: TGTGCCAGCAGTACCACCCTTAGCGGGAGGTCTTACAATGAGCAGTTCTTC. It specifies CASSTTLSGRSYNEQFF. The chain has TRBV6-2 or TRBV6-3 and TRBJ2-1; 10 bases are shared with TRBD2. The V segment lost 5 bases and the J segment 4 bases; nucleotides outside the gene matches: 11. Per germline, CDR1 MNHEY and CDR2 SVGEGT. This CDR3 contains 17 residues.

In its sample, this clonotype was seen a few times. This chain uses TRBV24-1 with TRBJ2-1; 13 bases line up with TRBD2. The germline V gene has CDR1 KGHDR and CDR2 SFDVKD. With V trimmed by 3 bases and J by 0 bases, 7 bases remained unmatched. The CDR3 spans 19 residues. The CDR3 bases are TGTGCCACCAGTGATCCCGGGACTAGCGGGACGAACTCCTACAATGAGCAGTTCTTC. Its translation: CATSDPGTSGTNSYNEQFF.

About this clonotype: The junction differs from germline at one of its ends, possibly a read error. DNA of the CDR3: TGTGCCAGCAGCTTGGGCAGGCTAGCGAGAAACACCGGGGAGCTATTTTTT. Amino acid sequence: CASSLGRLARNTGELFF. The chain has TRBV11-3 and TRBJ2-2; tentatively, D is TRBD2 (6 bases). The CDR3 runs to 17 residues. Germline V gene sequence: CDR1 SGHNT, CDR2 YENEEA.

As regards this clonotype: Sequence at one end of the junction differs from germline and may be a read error. CDR3 sequence reads: CASNSRTSTDTQCF. CDR3 DNA sequence: TGTGCCAGCAACTCCAGGACTAGCACAGATACGCAGTGTTTT. The V gene is TRBV11-3, the J gene TRBJ2-3; 8 positions agree with TRBD2. Germline CDR1 reads SGHNT; CDR2 reads YENEEA. The CDR3 totals 14 residues.

This clonotype was counted a few times. The chain employs TRBV5-1 and TRBJ2-6; TRBD2 is a possible D gene (6 bases). The V gene's germline CDR1 is SGHRS and CDR2 YFSETQ. The CDR3 spans 15 residues. V shed 3 bases and J shed 2 bases, with 9 bases lying between them. CDR3 sequence reads: CASSWGGTGANVLTF. The CDR3, as DNA: TGCGCCAGCAGCTGGGGAGGAACTGGGGCCAACGTCCTGACTTTC.

The chain recombines TRBV5-4 with TRBJ2-5, with D possibly matching TRBD2 (6 bases). Germline V gene lookup returns CDR1 SGHNT and CDR2 YYREEE (reference sequence). This CDR3 region has 18 residues. V lost 0 bases to trimming and J lost 7 bases, with 25 bases between them. In nucleotides, the CDR3 is TGTGCCAGCAGCTTGGGGGGGGTGATAGGATCGGATCTCGGGACCCAGTACTTC. Translating gives CASSLGGVIGSDLGTQYF.

Only a few counts were recorded for this clonotype. V and J are TRBV12-3 or TRBV12-4 and TRBJ2-7; 8 positions match TRBD1. The CDR3 spans 15 residues. V lost 5 bases to trimming and J lost 0 bases; unmatched junction nucleotides: 6. The DNA of the CDR3 is TGTGCCAGCAGTCGAACAGGGGGTCTCTCCTACGAGCAGTACTTC. This gives the protein CASSRTGGLSYEQYF.

The table lists this clonotype with many counts. This chain connects TRBV6-2 or TRBV6-3 to TRBJ2-2; D is possibly TRBD1 (5 bases). The CDR3 runs to 14 residues. Trimming shortened V by 5 bases and J by 4 bases, and 11 bases separated the two germline ends. In germline, CDR1 is MNHEY, CDR2 SVGEGT. The CDR3 loop is CASSTRQTTGELFF. In nucleotides, the CDR3 is TGTGCCAGCAGTACGAGACAGACCACCGGGGAGCTGTTTTTT.

Turning to this clonotype: This may be a read error, as it is one base from a much larger clone. The chain has TRBV7-9 and TRBJ1-4; TRBD1 is a possible D gene (6 bases). Germline assignment: CDR1 SEHNR and CDR2 FQNEAQ (reference sequence). CDR3 size: 16 residues. CDR3 amino acids: CASSSRRTDLTEKPFF. The CDR3 DNA sequence: TGTGCCAGCAGCTCGCGGAGGACAGATTTAACTGAAAAACCGTTTTTT.

Concerning this clonotype itself: Being one base from a much bigger clone, this may be a read error. The gene calls are TRBV6-1 and TRBJ1-5; D call uncertain. Germline assignment: CDR1 MNHNS and CDR2 SASEGT. V lost 8 bases to trimming and J lost 2 bases, with 16 bases between them. CDR3 length: 15 amino acids. The CDR3 sequence: CASCPIPPGNQPQHF. The CDR3, as DNA: TGTGCCAGCTGCCCGATCCCGCCGGGCAATCAGCCCCAGCATTTT.

J is TRBJ1-2 and V is TRBV28; D possibly corresponds to TRBD1 (5 bases). From germline, CDR1 is MDHEN and CDR2 SYDVKM. This CDR3 is 13 amino acids long. With 7 bases removed from V and 6 bases from J, the gap between germline ends came to 15 bases. The CDR3 nucleotides are TGTGCCAGCAAGTTTACGGGGCGCCATGGCTACACCTTC. Translated, it gives CASKFTGRHGYTF.

As to this clonotype: A much more abundant neighbour one base away suggests this may be a read error. The rearrangement links TRBV5-5 to TRBJ2-5; no definite D call. V lost 3 bases, J lost 4 bases, and 7 bases lay in between. Germline CDR1 SGHKS, CDR2 YYEKEE (reference sequence). The CDR3 sequence is 12 residues long. CDR3 nucleotides: TGTGCCAGCAGCTCACGTCGAGAGACCCAGTACTTC. It encodes CASSSRRETQYF.

Comment on this clonotype: It is likely a read error, because the conserved phenylalanine at the end of the CDR3 is missing. This chain uses TRBV23-1 with TRBJ2-3, with a weak D call TRBD1 (5 bases). TRBV23-1 falls under the ORF class, with uncertain function. There are 12 residues in the CDR3. V dropped 4 bases and J dropped 4 bases, with 6 bases sitting between them. CDR3 protein: CASSPRADTQYL. CDR3 bases: TGCGCCAGCAGTCCCAGGGCAGATACGCAGTATCTT.